The 13 T cell receptor beta chains in this list originate from one sample, sequenced in a study of blood T cell repertoires in COVID-19. Clones were read by immunoSEQ multiplex PCR, and TCRdb kept only the in-frame ones, dropping some. In the table there are 200,000 to 250,000 clones, around 80% of which are singletons. Material: peripheral blood. The receptors originated from a woman in her thirties or forties with acute or convalescent COVID-19.

The V call is TRBV30, the J call TRBJ2-7; 11 nucleotides align to TRBD1. In germline, CDR1 is GTSNPN, CDR2 SVGIG (reference sequence). Trimming at V came to 4 bases and at J to 0 bases, leaving 8 bases not matched to a gene. The CDR3 has 16 residues. As DNA, the CDR3 is TGTGCCTGGATTCCCTCCGGGACAGGGGGCTCCTACGAGCAGTACTTC. As protein: CAWIPSGTGGSYEQYF.

V is TRBV30 and J is TRBJ1-2; weak D call: TRBD1 (5 bases). V shed 5 bases and J shed 4 bases, with 14 bases lying between them. CDR3 length: 13 amino acids. In germline, CDR1 is GTSNPN, CDR2 SVGIG (reference sequence). Written as DNA, the CDR3 is TGTGCCTGGGTACAGGAGGGGATCTATGGCTACACCTTC. This encodes CAWVQEGIYGYTF.

The rearrangement links TRBV19 to TRBJ2-2; 10 bases match TRBD2. The CDR3 extends over 17 amino acids. The V gene's germline CDR1 is LNHDA and CDR2 SQIVND (reference sequence). The ends lost 2 bases at V and 5 bases at J; junction bases unmatched: 8. Here the CDR3 reads CASSIPPQAGGTGELFF. CDR3 coding DNA: TGTGCCAGTAGTATACCCCCCCAAGCGGGGGGGACCGGGGAGCTGTTTTTT.

This chain links TRBV19 with TRBJ2-3; 7 positions match TRBD1. V lost 5 bases, J lost 1 base, and 12 bases stayed unmatched. Germline lookup yields CDR1 LNHDA and CDR2 SQIVND (reference sequence). This CDR3 comprises 17 residues. This CDR3 reads CASSAQTGNLRTDTQYF. The CDR3 nucleotides read TGTGCCAGTAGTGCCCAGACAGGGAACCTTCGCACAGATACGCAGTATTTT.

The genes are TRBV12-3 or TRBV12-4 and TRBJ1-3; D is uncertain. The ends were cut back, 7 bases at V and 4 bases at J, with 11 bases in the middle. CDR3 length: 13 residues. The CDR3 loop is CASTGLGGNTIYF. The CDR3 bases are TGTGCCAGCACCGGACTTGGAGGAAACACCATATATTTT.

The chain carries TRBV5-1 and TRBJ2-7; 8 bases align to TRBD2. V trimming: 1 base; J trimming: 3 bases; junction bases outside the gene matches: 6. There are 15 residues in the CDR3. Germline CDR1 and CDR2: SGHRS and YFSETQ. CDR3 sequence: CASSLRSTSGYEQYF. The CDR3, as DNA: TGCGCCAGCAGCTTGAGGTCCACTAGCGGCTACGAGCAGTACTTC.

The J gene is TRBJ1-3, the V gene TRBV6-1; D unresolved. The V gene lost 2 bases and the J gene lost 3 bases, with 11 bases spanning the gap. CDR1 and CDR2 from the germline V gene are MNHNS and SASEGT. The CDR3 is 15 residues long. The CDR3 loop is CASSELSPFGNTIYF. Written as DNA, the CDR3 is TGTGCCAGCAGTGAACTCAGTCCTTTTGGAAACACCATATATTTT.

This clone has more than one count but fewer than ten. The rearrangement joins TRBV15 to TRBJ1-1, with 7 bases aligning to TRBD1. The CDR3 sequence is 16 residues long. CDR1 is LNHNV and CDR2 is YYDKDF in the germline V gene (reference sequence). V shed 0 bases, J shed 1 base, and the junction held 5 bases outside the gene matches. The CDR3 protein is CATSRERGHGNTEAFF. CDR3 bases: TGTGCCACCAGCAGAGAGAGGGGGCATGGGAACACTGAAGCTTTCTTT.

The chain links TRBV6-2 or TRBV6-3 to TRBJ2-2, with TRBD2 matching 15 bases. This CDR3 spans 15 amino acids. The germline CDR1 and CDR2 sequences are MNHEY and SVGEGT. J gave up 6 bases and V 5 bases, and 1 base lay outside the gene matches. For the CDR3, the DNA is TGTGCCAGCAGTCGGACTAGCGGGGGGGCCGGGGAGCTGTTTTTT. It yields the protein CASSRTSGGAGELFF.

This chain uses TRBV28 with TRBJ2-1, with TRBD2 matching 11 bases. The germline V gene encodes CDR1 MDHEN and CDR2 SYDVKM. This CDR3 spans 15 amino acids. With V trimmed by 6 bases and J by 8 bases, 9 bases remained unmatched. CDR3 sequence reads: CASRPTSGSFYEQFF. The CDR3 region has the DNA TGTGCCAGCAGACCTACTAGCGGGAGTTTCTATGAGCAGTTCTTC.

The chain is built from TRBV15 and TRBJ1-5; maybe TRBD1 (5 bases). This CDR3 is built from 16 residues. Germline CDR1 is LNHNV and CDR2 is YYDKDF (reference sequence). V shed 0 bases and J shed 3 bases, with 12 bases lying between them. CDR3 region: CATSRDGTGVNQPQHF. CDR3 coding DNA: TGTGCCACCAGCAGAGATGGTACAGGAGTCAATCAGCCCCAGCATTTT.

The chain recombines TRBV12-3 or TRBV12-4 with TRBJ1-5; 7 bases align to TRBD1. The CDR3 is made up of 12 amino acids. V was clipped by 4 bases and J by 11 bases; unmatched bases: 5. This chain's CDR3 is CASSSFTGAQHF. CDR3 nucleotides: TGTGCCAGCAGTTCCTTTACAGGGGCCCAGCATTTT.

CDR3 coding DNA: TGTGCCACCAGCAGAGACGGGGGGACGTGGTCCTACGAGCAGTACTTC. Amino acids: CATSRDGGTWSYEQYF. V usage is TRBV15 and J usage is TRBJ2-7; TRBD2 agrees at 7 bases. The CDR3 is 16 amino acids. Germline trimming cut 0 bases from V and 1 base from J; bases unmatched to any gene: 6. Germline values: CDR1 LNHNV, CDR2 YYDKDF (reference sequence).